The clone carrying this T cell receptor beta chain has a handful of counts. Its antigen is as yet unknown. Tagging with unique molecular identifiers was a feature of the TCR beta cDNA libraries. T cells numbering roughly 0.9 to 11 million gave rise to 500,000 or so cDNA molecules. TCRdb reanalysed the PCR reads using MiXCR and keeps one entry per CDR3 protein. The sample carries around 770,000 distinct CDR3 sequences, 35% to 55% recorded once. The data are from a study of post-analysis software for immune sequencing data. Study in general: Relapsing-remitting, secondary progressive and progressive-relapsing forms of multiple sclerosis all featured among disease courses. General observations from the study: About five TRBV segments appeared more often in patients than in controls, and TRBV5-6, TRBV5-1 and TRBV20-1 were among these. The normalized Chao1 diversity of multiple sclerosis patients was significantly lower than that of controls.

The length of the CDR3 is 13 residues. The V end lost 6 bases, the J end lost 0 bases, and 6 bases lay between the germline ends. Sample: blood. The chain has TRBV12-3 or TRBV12-4 and TRBJ1-5; tentative D call: TRBD1 (5 bases). The source of this sequence is a girl between 10 and 17 years old with multiple sclerosis. The CDR3 region has the DNA TGTGCCAGCAGGAGGGGTAGCAATCAGCCCCAGCATTTT. This sequence encodes CASRRGSNQPQHF.